Presented here are 2 T cell receptor beta chains from one specimen sequenced in a study of blood T cells in healthy people across ages. Through a sample-barcoded 5' primer and a J-beta primer mix, a second PCR was run for roughly 6 to 12 cycles. One entry per CDR3 protein results from TCRdb running MiXCR on the 5' RACE reads. This table has hundreds of thousands of distinct CDR3 sequences, approximately 29% appearing once. Source material: blood. The origin of the receptors is a woman aged 80 or over in good health.

In its sample, this clonotype was seen a few times. This chain links TRBV7-2 with TRBJ2-4; perhaps D is TRBD1 or TRBD2 (5 bases each). Trimming left V 5 bases short and J 7 bases short, with 18 bases between. The CDR3 contains 15 residues. CDR1 is SGHTA and CDR2 is FQGNSA in the germline V gene. CDR3 amino acids: CASSPGTVGLNIQYF. The CDR3 coding sequence is TGTGCCAGCAGCCCAGGGACCGTAGGTTTGAACATTCAGTACTTC.

This clonotype was detected a few times. The rearrangement uses TRBV3-1 and TRBJ1-1, with 9 positions matching TRBD1. Per germline, CDR1 LGHDT and CDR2 YNNKEL (reference sequence). With V trimmed by 8 bases and J by 3 bases, 10 bases remained unmatched. The CDR3 is 15 amino acids. CDR3 in amino acids: CASALGGQGYTEAFF. The DNA of the CDR3 is TGTGCCAGCGCCCTGGGGGGACAGGGCTACACTGAAGCTTTCTTT.